Listed below are T cell receptor beta chains from one sample, sequenced in a study of cytomegalovirus exposure and HLA in healthy donors. Repertoires were generated with immunoSEQ multiplex PCR, while TCRdb's copy carries only in-frame clones and drops some. This table holds 150,000 to 200,000 clones, around 87% found once. The material sequenced was PBMCs. Source of these receptors: a woman younger than 35 in good health and CMV-seronegative. Both conserved end residues are part of each CDR3. A D gene is named only where the DNA matches it firmly. Where a row states a size, it is once, few, many or the class of an expanded clone; other rows omit it.

clone_size: NA; v_call: TRBV11-3; j_call: TRBJ1-2; d_call: TRBD1; cdr3_nt: TGTGCCAGCAGCTCCTCTGGACAGGGTGGTTATGGCTACACCTTC; cdr3_aa: CASSSSGQGGYGYTF
clone_size: NA; v_call: TRBV5-1; j_call: TRBJ2-2; d_call: NA; cdr3_nt: TGCGCCAGCAGCTTTAGGAGTTCAAACACCGGGGAGCTGTTTTTT; cdr3_aa: CASSFRSSNTGELFF
clone_size: once; v_call: TRBV5-4; j_call: TRBJ2-3; d_call: TRBD2; cdr3_nt: TGTGCCAGCAGCTGGATAGCGGGGGGGCAGGGAGATACGCAGTATTTT; cdr3_aa: CASSWIAGGQGDTQYF
clone_size: NA; v_call: TRBV23-1; j_call: TRBJ1-1; d_call: NA; cdr3_nt: TGCGCCAGCAGTCAGGCCCAGGTGTTGAACACTGAAGCTTTCTTT; cdr3_aa: CASSQAQVLNTEAFF
clone_size: NA; v_call: TRBV25-1; j_call: TRBJ1-2; d_call: NA; cdr3_nt: TGTGCCAGCAGTGACTCCCTACATGGCTACACCTTC; cdr3_aa: CASSDSLHGYTF
clone_size: NA; v_call: TRBV11-1; j_call: TRBJ2-3; d_call: NA; cdr3_nt: TGTGCCAGCAGCTTAGAGGGACACGGACAAAGCAATACGCAGTATTTT; cdr3_aa: CASSLEGHGQSNTQYF
clone_size: NA; v_call: TRBV11-2; j_call: TRBJ2-1; d_call: TRBD1; cdr3_nt: TGTGCCAGCAGTGCGACAGGGGTCCGCTCCAATGAGCAGTTCTTC; cdr3_aa: CASSATGVRSNEQFF
clone_size: NA; v_call: TRBV7-9; j_call: TRBJ2-5; d_call: TRBD2; cdr3_nt: TGTGCCAGCAACTCAGGGCGAGCGGGGGCCGTATATCAAGAGACCCAGTACTTC; cdr3_aa: CASNSGRAGAVYQETQYF
clone_size: NA; v_call: TRBV5-1; j_call: TRBJ1-3; d_call: NA; cdr3_nt: TGCGCCAGCAGCTTGCACAGCTCTGGAAACACCATATATTTT; cdr3_aa: CASSLHSSGNTIYF
clone_size: NA; v_call: TRBV15; j_call: TRBJ1-6; d_call: NA; cdr3_nt: TGTGCCACCAGCACCCGACAGACCAATTCACCCCTCCACTTT; cdr3_aa: CATSTRQTNSPLHF
clone_size: NA; v_call: TRBV30; j_call: TRBJ1-5; d_call: NA; cdr3_nt: TGTGCCTGGAGTGTACGGGGTTATCAGCCCCAGCATTTT; cdr3_aa: CAWSVRGYQPQHF
clone_size: NA; v_call: TRBV10-1; j_call: TRBJ2-3; d_call: NA; cdr3_nt: TGCGCCAGCAGGAAGGGGGGGACCACCGAAGATACGCAGTATTTT; cdr3_aa: CASRKGGTTEDTQYF
clone_size: NA; v_call: TRBV6-4; j_call: TRBJ2-3; d_call: TRBD2; cdr3_nt: TGTGCCAGCAGAGGAGGACTAGCCGACACAGATACGCAGTATTTT; cdr3_aa: CASRGGLADTDTQYF
clone_size: NA; v_call: TRBV6-1; j_call: TRBJ2-7; d_call: NA; cdr3_nt: TGTGCCAGCAGGCGACGGGGGGCGAGCCTTATCGAGCAGTACTTC; cdr3_aa: CASRRRGASLIEQYF
clone_size: NA; v_call: TRBV7-9; j_call: TRBJ2-5; d_call: TRBD2; cdr3_nt: TGTGCCAGCAGCTTAGGAGCGGGAGGGGCGGGAGAGACCCAGTACTTC; cdr3_aa: CASSLGAGGAGETQYF
clone_size: NA; v_call: TRBV6-1; j_call: TRBJ1-1; d_call: NA; cdr3_nt: TGTGCCAGCAGTGAAAAAAGGGGAACTGAAGCTTTCTTT; cdr3_aa: CASSEKRGTEAFF
clone_size: NA; v_call: TRBV7-6; j_call: TRBJ2-2; d_call: NA; cdr3_nt: TGTGCCAGCAGCTTTTACGAGGAAGGGGAGCTGTTTTTT; cdr3_aa: CASSFYEEGELFF
clone_size: NA; v_call: TRBV10-2; j_call: TRBJ2-3; d_call: TRBD2; cdr3_nt: TGCGCCAGCCTACTAGCGGGGGGGATGAATACGCAGTATTTT; cdr3_aa: CASLLAGGMNTQYF
clone_size: NA; v_call: TRBV10-3; j_call: TRBJ1-1; d_call: TRBD1; cdr3_nt: TGTGCCATCGGAGGACAGGGGGCGGGAACTGAAGCTTTCTTT; cdr3_aa: CAIGGQGAGTEAFF
clone_size: NA; v_call: TRBV6-1; j_call: TRBJ2-2; d_call: NA; cdr3_nt: TGTGCCAGCAGTGAGGACTCGAACACCGGGGAGCTGTTTTTT; cdr3_aa: CASSEDSNTGELFF
clone_size: NA; v_call: TRBV7-9; j_call: TRBJ1-1; d_call: NA; cdr3_nt: TGTGCCAGCAGCCGCGGGGCGGGAGCTTTCTTT; cdr3_aa: CASSRGAGAFF
clone_size: NA; v_call: TRBV18; j_call: TRBJ2-1; d_call: TRBD2; cdr3_nt: TGTGCCAGCTCGCTTCCGACGGGGACTAGACACAATGAGCAGTTCTTC; cdr3_aa: CASSLPTGTRHNEQFF
clone_size: NA; v_call: TRBV5-6; j_call: TRBJ1-2; d_call: TRBD1; cdr3_nt: TGTGCCAGCAGCCCGGACAGGGTTCATGGCTACACCTTC; cdr3_aa: CASSPDRVHGYTF
clone_size: NA; v_call: TRBV6-5; j_call: TRBJ1-2; d_call: NA; cdr3_nt: TGTGCCAGCAGTAAAATGGACAGAAACTATGGCTACACCTTC; cdr3_aa: CASSKMDRNYGYTF
clone_size: NA; v_call: TRBV7-8; j_call: TRBJ1-2; d_call: NA; cdr3_nt: TGTGCCAGCAGCTTGGCAGGGGCCATAGGGGGCTATGGCTACACCTTC; cdr3_aa: CASSLAGAIGGYGYTF
clone_size: NA; v_call: TRBV4-1; j_call: TRBJ2-3; d_call: TRBD2; cdr3_nt: TGCGCCAGCAGCCAAGCGGGACTAGCGGGAGGGCTCAGCACAGATACGCAGTATTTT; cdr3_aa: CASSQAGLAGGLSTDTQYF
clone_size: NA; v_call: TRBV7-8; j_call: TRBJ2-3; d_call: TRBD2; cdr3_nt: TGTGCCAGCAGCCTAGGGAGCGGGGCGGGACGCACAGATACGCAGTATTTT; cdr3_aa: CASSLGSGAGRTDTQYF
clone_size: NA; v_call: TRBV7-9; j_call: TRBJ2-7; d_call: TRBD1; cdr3_nt: TGTGCTAGCAGCCCGGGACAGGCTCTCTACGAGCAGTACTTC; cdr3_aa: CASSPGQALYEQYF
clone_size: NA; v_call: TRBV13; j_call: TRBJ2-3; d_call: TRBD2; cdr3_nt: TGTGCCAGCAGACTCCGCGGACTAGGGCCAGATACGCAGTATTTT; cdr3_aa: CASRLRGLGPDTQYF